This TCR beta chain was captured in a study of a mutant IDH1 vaccine in newly diagnosed glioma (TCRdb year 2021). Some background on the complete study: Patients received eight vaccinations in weeks 1, 3, 5, 7, 11, 15, 19 and 23, corresponding to visits V03 through V10. Before enrollment, most patients had been given radiochemotherapy with temozolomide as standard therapy, while the rest had received either radiotherapy alone or temozolomide alone. In the chemotherapy-containing groups, vaccination started alongside temozolomide cycles, whereas in patients who had radiotherapy alone it started 4-6 weeks after radiotherapy. For exploratory analyses, longitudinal TCRB deep sequencing was carried out in 25 to 30 treated patients wherever samples were available. The roughly 33 treated patients were approximately 60% male and around 38% female, with a mean age of about 43 years. Peripheral blood samples were drawn at six visits, namely V03 (baseline), V05, V07, V10, V12 and V13.

What the authors observed across the whole study: Pseudoprogression appeared unrelated to alterations in the top peripheral T cell clonotypes detected by TCRB sequencing. Availability determined which PBMC samples were chosen for TCRB deep sequencing. It was noted by the authors that analyses of patient blood samples could not be reproduced owing to sample limitations. Across multiple MHC alleles, vaccine-induced immune responses were seen in around 93% of patients.

The method behind the library was the immunoSEQ multiplex PCR assay. Following the manufacturer's protocol, the hsTCRB Kit was used to amplify rearranged TCR beta chain sequences. TCRB libraries were sequenced on an Illumina MiSeq. The study's own analysis went as follows. The kit vendor's proprietary platform handled demultiplexing, trimming and gene mapping. The table comes from immuneACCESS by way of TCRdb, which keeps in-frame sequences with V and J called. Part of the clones is missing from these tables; in studies checked, under half for an unresolved V gene and the rest for unknown reasons. D and trimming were read from the DNA, whereas the V and J calls and clone size are those reported in that table. This sample gives tens of thousands of clones in total; 82% of them show up just once. The ten largest clones represent roughly 3.2% of the sample. Of note for this clone: Its antigen is currently not known. Base qualities are not recorded, but no much larger clone differs from it by a single base.

The sample's time point label, decoded: week 5, during vaccination. Each vaccine dose was 300 ug of a 20-mer mutant IDH1 peptide in Montanide, given subcutaneously with topical imiquimod. Donors had newly diagnosed WHO grade 3 or 4 IDH1-mutant astrocytomas with loss of nuclear ATRX. The samples were drawn from NOA16, a multicentre, single-arm, open-label phase I trial in Germany that tested a mutant IDH1 peptide vaccine in humans for the first time. Genomic DNA for TCRB sequencing was extracted from EDTA blood using the DNeasy Blood and Tissue Kit. The source is a woman in her late teens or twenties with glioma. Some clones in this sample may be carry-over from other donors' samples. The starting material was PBMCs, obtained from a glioma patient whose treatment included an IDH1 peptide vaccine.

The nucleotide sequence is TGCGCCAGCAGTGAGGATCTTGGGGATGAAAAACTGTTTTTT. Translated, this gives CASSEDLGDEKLFF. The sequence joins TRBV5-1 to TRBJ1-4, with an unclear D gene assignment. Relative to germline, V is 5 bases shorter and J is 6 bases shorter, with 14 bases between their ends. Based on the germline V gene, the CDR1 and CDR2 sequences are SGHRS and YFSETQ. Reading from cysteine to phenylalanine, the CDR3 counts 14 amino acids. The CDR3 DNA has 42 bases and is translated from base 1.